This T cell receptor (beta chain) was identified in a study of T cells in Graves' hyperthyroidism and ophthalmopathy. From germline, CDR1 is MNHGY and CDR2 SVAAGI. The ends lost 4 bases at V and 2 bases at J; junction bases unmatched: 6. The CDR3 runs 16 residues. RNA transcripts gave rise to amplified TCR beta CDR3 regions. An initial round of RT-PCR targeting the TCR CDR3 relied on the HTBI primer set. TCRdb independently ran MiXCR on the multiplex PCR reads; one entry per CDR3 protein. Counted here are a few hundred thousand distinct CDR3 sequences, about a fifth occurring once; the ten biggest clones make up 40%. Notes on this clonotype: Antigen unknown.

General observations from the study: The authors' 13 V-J model separated ophthalmopathy from stable hyperthyroidism. The blood repertoire included most of the expanded thyroid clonotypes above 0.001.

Input material: blood. The source of this sequence is a man younger than 35 with Graves' ophthalmopathy. The chain links TRBV6-9 to TRBJ2-5, with TRBD1 matching over 11 bases. The CDR3 DNA follows: TGTGCCAGCAGTTTATTGGGACAGGGGGGACAAGAGACCCAGTACTTC. It yields the protein CASSLLGQGGQETQYF.